This T cell receptor beta chain was recorded in a study of T cell responses to AZD1222 COVID-19 vaccine. Profiled with immunoSEQ multiplex PCR; TCRdb holds only in-frame clones, not every one. This sample has 100,000 or so clones, with roughly 84% found just once. CDR3 length: 15 residues. Trimming removed 5 bases at V and 5 bases at J, with 17 bases between. Germline CDR1 SGHRS, CDR2 YFSETQ. The chain has TRBV5-1 and TRBJ2-1; TRBD2 is a possible D gene (6 bases). The receptor's source is an adult in good health. Sequences were derived from peripheral blood, sampled on day 0 of AZD1222 vaccination. The CDR3 region has the DNA TGCGCCAGCAGGAGGGCCGGGACTCCCAACAATGAGCAGTTCTTC. It codes for CASRRAGTPNNEQFF.